This T cell receptor beta chain was profiled in a study of glioma-infiltrating T cells after dendritic cell vaccination (dated by TCRdb to the mid-2010s). Broadly, across the study: A cohort of approximately 15 glioblastoma patients from Phase I and II dendritic cell vaccination trials was included, of whom 9 were newly diagnosed and 6 had recurrent disease. Patients received autologous tumor lysate-pulsed dendritic cell vaccination between about 2002 and 2013. The vaccine was prepared from monocyte-derived dendritic cells that were cultured for roughly 7 days with IL-4 and GM-CSF and then pulsed overnight with autologous tumor lysate. Patients received three intradermal dendritic cell vaccine injections at biweekly intervals in the arm below the axilla. In glioblastoma patients vaccinated with dendritic cells, deep sequencing of TCR beta CDR3 regions served to measure the amount of tumor-infiltrating lymphocytes and to compare repertoires between tumor and blood. TCR sequencing metrics, including TIL content and tumor-blood repertoire overlap, were correlated with survival after dendritic cell vaccination. On the study overall, not on this receptor specifically: The three-group TCR overlap response model was described as speculative and requiring prospective validation. Longer time to progression and overall survival after dendritic cell vaccination were predicted by higher estimated pretreatment TIL content. The cohort was small and heterogeneous, few patients had complete blood and tumor sets, and even fewer had initial-recurrent tumor pairs. No direct relationship between TCR clonality and survival was found, suggesting a diverse polyclonal response may matter.

Per the germline V gene, MNHEY is the CDR1 and SVGAGI is the CDR2. Relative to germline, V is 0 bases shorter and J is 0 bases shorter, with 9 bases between their ends. From its cysteine to its phenylalanine, the CDR3 spans 16 amino acids. The read is trimmed to its CDR3 DNA, 48 bases read in frame from base 1. Using the immunoSEQ assay, TCRB CDR3 regions were amplified from 2 to 2.5 micrograms of genomic DNA, or from all available DNA when less than that was on hand. The multiplex PCR employed 60 forward primers targeting TCR V beta segments and 13 reverse primers targeting J beta segments. To estimate the number of reads per starting template, synthetic control templates were added to each sample at limiting dilution. Sequencing produced 87 bp reads on the Illumina HiSeq System. Processing in the source paper ran as follows. PCR and sequencing errors were removed by a nearest neighbor algorithm that merged closely related sequences. TCR overlap was measured as the percentage of unique tumor TCR beta sequences that were also present in the peripheral blood of the same patient. TCRdb retrieved this table from immuneACCESS and kept in-frame rearrangements only. Not all clones are present; in checked studies, unresolved V genes account for under half, and no reason is known for the remainder. V, J and clone size were drawn from that table, and D and trimming were deduced from the DNA. Within this sample are roughly 47,000 clones, with over 75% of them counted one time only. The top ten clonotypes cover 9.5% to 12% of the sample.

Note on this clone: The antigen it binds to is not known. The input lacks base qualities; no much larger clone sits a single base away.

Patients were selected for having adequate residual fresh-frozen tumor tissue and more than two years of available survival data. Molecular status otherwise varied across the glioblastoma patients, but none of them carried an isocitrate dehydrogenase mutation. PBMC collection took place before vaccination, two weeks after the third vaccination, and at tumor progression if progression occurred. The Qiagen DNeasy Blood extraction Kit was used for extraction of genomic DNA. Rearrangement joined TRBV6-5 to TRBJ1-5; TRBD1 is perhaps the D gene, given 5 matching bases. This sequence was found in a human donor with glioblastoma. The sequencing here drew on blood, taken before dendritic cell vaccination. The DNA sequence is as follows: TGTGCCAGCAGTTACTCCGGGGGTAATAGCAATCAGCCCCAGCATTTT. Translated, this is CASSYSGGNSNQPQHF.